This T cell receptor (beta chain) was sequenced in a study of human T cells and chemical hapten exposure. Study background: Per-sample TCR yield variation was attributed mainly to small pooled library volume differences.

The CDR3 loop spans 13 amino acids. Trimming left V 7 bases short and J 4 bases short, with 13 bases between. This clonotype was seen ten or more times. Via MiXCR, TCRdb re-called the RACE reads, giving one row per CDR3 protein. The data hold around 95,000 distinct CDR3 sequences, with under 14% observed a single time. Time point here: pre-sensitization, week 0. Specified treatment: therapeutic diphenylcyclopropenone sensitization with weekly scalp DPC. This sequence joins TRBV12-3 or TRBV12-4 and TRBJ1-2, with D possibly being TRBD1 (5 bases). The starting material was whole blood, obtained in connection with sensitization to the hapten diphenylcyclopropenone (DPC). This TCR derives from a woman aged 55-70 years with alopecia areata. Some clones in this sample may be carry-over from other donors' samples. Here the CDR3 DNA reads TGTGCCAGCACTAATCGACAGATCTATGGCTACACCTTC. It yields the protein CASTNRQIYGYTF.